Below are 6 T cell receptor beta chains sequenced from a single sample in a study of blood T cells in healthy people across ages. The use of a sample-barcoded 5' primer and a J-beta primer mix characterized a second PCR of roughly 6 to 12 cycles. TCRdb reprocessed the 5' RACE reads with MiXCR, giving one entry per CDR3 protein. The sample includes under 800,000 distinct CDR3 sequences, roughly 44% of them seen just once. The specimen sequenced was blood. These receptors were obtained from a woman between 55 and 75 years old in good health.

This chain joins TRBV5-1 and TRBJ2-1; D could derive from TRBD1 or TRBD2 (5 bases each). The CDR3 has 15 residues. Germline V gene sequence: CDR1 SGHRS, CDR2 YFSETQ. Trimming removed 4 bases at V and 0 bases at J, with 11 bases between. CDR3 residues: CASSAAGSSYNEQFF. The CDR3 DNA reads TGCGCCAGCAGCGCAGCAGGGAGCTCCTACAATGAGCAGTTCTTC. Full variable domain (rest looked up from reference TRBV5-1 and TRBJ2-1): KAGVTQTPRYLIKTRGQQVTLSCSPISGHRSVSWYQQTPGQGLQFLFEYFSETQRNKGNFPGRFSGRQFSNSRSEMNVSTLELGDSALYLCASSAAGSSYNEQFFGPGTRLTVL.

This chain uses TRBV7-4 with TRBJ2-3; no reliable D call. Germline V gene sequence: CDR1 SGHVT, CDR2 SQSDAQ. This CDR3 contains 14 residues. V gave up 5 bases and J gave up 8 bases, with 17 bases separating them. CDR3 region: CASSQSPAWGTQYF. CDR3 DNA sequence: TGTGCCAGCAGCCAATCCCCGGCGTGGGGTACGCAGTATTTT.

This clonotype occurred a few times. This chain connects TRBV7-9 to TRBJ1-2; D is ambiguous. The CDR3 length is 15 residues. Trimming shortened V by 5 bases and J by 0 bases, and 13 bases separated the two germline ends. Germline V gene lookup returns CDR1 SEHNR and CDR2 FQNEAQ (reference sequence). The chain's CDR3 is CASSPAAPTNYGYTF. The CDR3, as DNA: TGTGCCAGCAGCCCCGCCGCACCGACTAACTATGGCTACACCTTC.

Regarding this clonotype: One junction end disagrees with the germline gene, perhaps due to a read error. This rearrangement joins TRBV7-2 to TRBJ1-5, with unresolved D. Germline V gene data show CDR1 as SGHTA and CDR2 as FQGNSA. This CDR3 spans 17 amino acids. CDR3 coding DNA: TGTGCCAGCAGCCTCAAGAGGACGGGGTATAGCAATCTGCCCCAGCATTTT. Translation gives CASSLKRTGYSNLPQHF.

There are many counts of this clonotype. V gene TRBV6-5 combines with J gene TRBJ2-5; D remains ambiguous. V lost 4 bases to trimming and J lost 1 base, with 7 bases between them. In germline, CDR1 is MNHEY, CDR2 SVGAGI. The CDR3 loop spans 13 amino acids. Written as DNA, the CDR3 is TGTGCCAGCAGTTCGACAACCCAAGAGACCCAGTACTTC. Its protein is CASSSTTQETQYF.

V usage is TRBV3-1 and J usage is TRBJ2-3; D may correspond to TRBD1 or TRBD2 (6 bases each). The CDR3 contains 15 residues. Germline V CDR1 and CDR2: LGHDT, YNNKEL (reference sequence). V gave up 8 bases and J gave up 3 bases, with 18 bases separating them. CDR3 sequence: CASVRGPPLTDTQYF. As DNA, the CDR3 is TGTGCCAGCGTCCGGGGGCCTCCCCTGACAGATACGCAGTATTTT.